These T cell receptor beta chains were read from a single sample in a study of response to subunit inactivated influenza vaccine. Each CDR3 protein is one row after TCRdb ran MiXCR on the RT-PCR reads. The table shows around 850,000 distinct CDR3 sequences, with less than 20% occurring only once. This specimen was PBMCs from blood, taken 5 to 6 days after vaccination. These receptors were taken from a man aged 50 to 59 who received an inactivated influenza vaccine. Each CDR3 is given with its conserved first and last residue. The order of the fields is CDR3 length, clone size, J gene, V gene, D gene, CDR3 DNA, CDR3 protein. The D gene is left open where the match is weak. Size is omitted from some rows. Given values are once, few, many or a class for expanded clones.

14	.	TRBJ2-7	TRBV5-4	TRBD1	TGTGCCAGCAGCTTCGACAGGGGGACCTACGAGCAGTACTTC	CASSFDRGTYEQYF
13	.	TRBJ2-5	TRBV30	.	TGTGCCTGGAGTGTACTACAGCGAGAGACCCAGTACTTC	CAWSVLQRETQYF
14	.	TRBJ2-3	TRBV6-2/TRBV6-3	.	TGTGCCAGCAGAACTCGGGACCGAGAAGATACGCAGTATTTT	CASRTRDREDTQYF
13	few	TRBJ2-1	TRBV4-3	.	TGCGCCAGCAGCGAATTCCTAGGTTACGCCGAGTTCTTC	CASSEFLGYAEFF
15	few	TRBJ2-5	TRBV12-3/TRBV12-4	TRBD2	TGTGCCAGCAGTTTATTAGCGGGGGAAGGGGAGACCCAGTACTTC	CASSLLAGEGETQYF
15	.	TRBJ2-1	TRBV13	.	TGTGCCAGCAGCTTTATAGCGGAACCATACAATGAGCAGTTCTTC	CASSFIAEPYNEQFF
16	.	TRBJ2-6	TRBV5-1	TRBD1	TGCGCCAGCAGCGCGACAGGGCTTTCAGGGGCCAACGTCCTGACTTTC	CASSATGLSGANVLTF
15	few	TRBJ2-7	TRBV6-2/TRBV6-3	TRBD1	TGTGCCAGCAGTTCCTACCGGACAGGGGGCTCCGAGCAGTACTTC	CASSSYRTGGSEQYF
17	few	TRBJ2-7	TRBV20-1	TRBD2	TGCAGTGCTAGAGATTCTTTTAGCGGGAGGGCCAAGTACGAGCAGTACTTC	CSARDSFSGRAKYEQYF
11	few	TRBJ1-1	TRBV5-5	.	TGTGCCAGCAGCTTGGTTTATGAAGCTTTCTTT	CASSLVYEAFF
17	few	TRBJ2-2	TRBV7-2	.	TGTGCCAGCAGCCCCCGCCGGGCTATAGCGAACACCGGGGAGCTGTTTTTT	CASSPRRAIANTGELFF
14	few	TRBJ1-2	TRBV7-2	.	TGTGCCAGCAGCTTCCAGGGACGGAATTATGGCTACACCTTC	CASSFQGRNYGYTF
13	.	TRBJ2-7	TRBV10-3	TRBD1	TGTGCCATCAGGGAGACAGGGAAGTACGAGCAGTACTTC	CAIRETGKYEQYF
14	.	TRBJ2-1	TRBV10-3	.	TGTGCCATCAGTGATCGAGACATTTTTCCTGAGCAGTTCTTC	CAISDRDIFPEQFF
15	.	TRBJ2-4	TRBV4-3	.	TGCGCCAGCAGCCAAGTTCCAACAGCCAAAAACATTCAGTACTTC	CASSQVPTAKNIQYF
15	many	TRBJ2-1	TRBV12-3/TRBV12-4	TRBD2	TGTGCCAGCAGAAGTGGGACTAGCGGGAGGAATGAGCAGTTCTTC	CASRSGTSGRNEQFF
14	few	TRBJ2-5	TRBV27	TRBD1	TGTGCCAGCGTCCTGACAGGGGGCCAAGAGACCCAGTACTTC	CASVLTGGQETQYF
15	few	TRBJ2-5	TRBV7-2	.	TGTGCCAGCAGCTTAGCGGGGACGAGGTTGGAGACCCAGTACTTC	CASSLAGTRLETQYF
14	few	TRBJ2-1	TRBV5-1	.	TGCGCCAGCAGCTTCCAAGCCACAGGTAATGAGCAGTTCTTC	CASSFQATGNEQFF
16	few	TRBJ2-1	TRBV6-5	.	TGTGCCAGCAGTTACTCGAGGCGGGGCGATTACAATGAGCAGTTCTTC	CASSYSRRGDYNEQFF
14	.	TRBJ2-1	TRBV28	.	TGTGCCAGCAGTCCCGCGGATTTATACAATGAGCAGTTCTTC	CASSPADLYNEQFF
15	.	TRBJ2-1	TRBV7-9	TRBD1	TGTGCCAGCAGCTTCGGGACAGGGCTGAGGAATGAGCAGTTCTTC	CASSFGTGLRNEQFF
14	many	TRBJ2-7	TRBV4-2	.	TGTGCCAGCAGCCAAGAACTTATGACCTACGAGCAGTACTTC	CASSQELMTYEQYF
14	few	TRBJ2-3	TRBV27	.	TGTGCCAGCAGTCCTATTGCGGGCACAGATACGCAGTATTTT	CASSPIAGTDTQYF
14	.	TRBJ2-2	TRBV5-6	TRBD1	TGTGCCAGCAGCTTGGGGACAGGATCCGGGGAGCTGTTTTTT	CASSLGTGSGELFF
16	.	TRBJ2-1	TRBV20-1	TRBD2	TGCAGTGCTAGAGATCGGCCACTAGCGGGGGGCAATGAGCAGTTCTTC	CSARDRPLAGGNEQFF
11	many	TRBJ2-5	TRBV20-1	.	TGCAGTGCTAGATTACAAGAGACCCAGTACTTC	CSARLQETQYF
15	.	TRBJ1-2	TRBV7-2	.	TGTGCCAGCAGCTTAGCCCCCAGGGCGTTCTATGGCTACACCTTC	CASSLAPRAFYGYTF
15	.	TRBJ2-7	TRBV4-1	.	TGCGCCAGCAGCCAAGTCCACGGGCACTCCTACGAGCAGTACTTC	CASSQVHGHSYEQYF
16	.	TRBJ1-2	TRBV18	TRBD1	TGTGCCAGCTCACCGGGTTTTCAGGACAGGGAAAGTGGCTACACCTTC	CASSPGFQDRESGYTF
14	.	TRBJ2-7	TRBV20-1	TRBD2	TGCAGTGCTCGGACTAGCGGGAGCGCCTACGAGCAGTACTTC	CSARTSGSAYEQYF
17	few	TRBJ2-1	TRBV7-6	TRBD1	TGTGCCAGCAGCTTAGTTTTGAGGAGGACAGGGGACGATGAGCAGTTCTTC	CASSLVLRRTGDDEQFF
16	.	TRBJ2-7	TRBV4-1	.	TGCGCCAGCAGCCAAGATAGGAGTGGGGGCTCCTACGAGCAGTACTTC	CASSQDRSGGSYEQYF
12	many	TRBJ1-1	TRBV12-3/TRBV12-4	.	TGTGCCAGCAGTCTCGGACCCACAGGAGCTTTCTTT	CASSLGPTGAFF
14	.	TRBJ1-4	TRBV27	.	TGTGCCAGCAGCCCTATTGGGGTTAGTGAAAAACTGTTTTTT	CASSPIGVSEKLFF
19	.	TRBJ1-6	TRBV6-5	.	TGTGCCAGCAGTTACTCGGGGGTTTGGGGGTCACCTCTTTTTTCACCCCTCCACTTT	CASSYSGVWGSPLFSPLHF
17	few	TRBJ2-1	TRBV12-3/TRBV12-4	TRBD2	TGTGCCAGCAGTCGAAGTGCGACTAGCGCCGCCTACAATGAGCAGTTCTTC	CASSRSATSAAYNEQFF
15	few	TRBJ2-7	TRBV10-3	TRBD2	TGTGCCATCACTCCGGGACTAGCGGGAGTTTACGAGCAGTACTTC	CAITPGLAGVYEQYF
15	few	TRBJ2-2	TRBV5-1	.	TGCGCCAGCAGCCCAGGAAACAGGAACACCGGGGAGCTGTTTTTT	CASSPGNRNTGELFF
14	.	TRBJ2-7	TRBV6-2/TRBV6-3	.	TGTGCCAGCAGTTACTCGACTCTAGCCTACGAGCAGTACTTC	CASSYSTLAYEQYF
13	few	TRBJ2-5	TRBV20-1	TRBD2	TGCAGTGCTCGGCGGACTAGCGAGGAGACCCAGTACTTC	CSARRTSEETQYF
15	.	TRBJ2-2	TRBV7-9	.	TGTGCCAGCAGCTCTCGGGATCCGAACACCGGGGAGCTGTTTTTT	CASSSRDPNTGELFF
16	.	TRBJ2-7	TRBV6-2/TRBV6-3	TRBD1	TGTGCCAGCAGTTACCTACGAGCAGGGGGCGCCTACGAGCAGTACTTC	CASSYLRAGGAYEQYF
14	.	TRBJ2-2	TRBV12-3/TRBV12-4	.	TGTGCCAGCCGGCCGTGGGGGTCCGCCGGGGAGCTGTTTTTT	CASRPWGSAGELFF
15	many	TRBJ2-3	TRBV28	TRBD2	TGTGCCAGCAGTTCAGCGGGGGGGCCTACAGATACGCAGTATTTT	CASSSAGGPTDTQYF
14	few	TRBJ2-5	TRBV20-1	TRBD2	TGCAGTGCTAGAGATGCGGGAGGGCGTGAGACCCAGTACTTC	CSARDAGGRETQYF